The 30 T cell receptor beta chains given below trace back to one sample, sequenced in a study of OX40 agonist ivuxolimab in advanced cancers. TCRdb's copy holds only in-frame clones and misses some; the assay was immunoSEQ multiplex PCR. The table has roughly 34,000 clones, 89% seen once. Sample: CD4+ or CD8+ T cells sorted from blood, taken in a trial of the OX40 agonist ivuxolimab. The receptors derive from an adult with an advanced solid tumor such as melanoma, head and neck, liver or kidney cancer.

J is TRBJ1-6 and V is TRBV27; D is perhaps TRBD1 (5 bases). CDR1 and CDR2 (germline): MNHEY, SMNVEV (reference sequence). CDR3 size: 16 residues. V was trimmed by 2 bases and J by 14 bases, leaving 22 bases between them. CDR3 DNA sequence: TGTGCCAGCAGTTTAAAGGGGTCTTTCGCCCCAGCTACCCTCCACTTT. Its protein is CASSLKGSFAPATLHF.

This chain connects TRBV5-6 to TRBJ2-5, with 7 bases that match TRBD1. Germline V gene lookup returns CDR1 SGHDT and CDR2 YYEEEE. The CDR3 consists of 14 residues. V was pared by 4 bases and J by 7 bases, with 10 bases of the junction left unmatched. CDR3 sequence: CASSPRDRKGTQYF. The DNA for the CDR3 is TGTGCCAGCAGCCCCCGGGACAGAAAGGGGACCCAGTACTTC.

The rearrangement joins TRBV28 to TRBJ2-3; 8 bases line up with TRBD2. The ends lost 7 bases at V and 3 bases at J; junction bases unmatched: 6. There are 14 residues in the CDR3. Germline V gives CDR1 MDHEN, CDR2 SYDVKM. Written as DNA, the CDR3 is TGTGCCAGCACCGAAGGCGGGAGGACAGATACGCAGTATTTT. Its protein is CASTEGGRTDTQYF.

J is TRBJ2-2 and V is TRBV10-2; D not resolved. CDR1 and CDR2 (germline): WSHSY, SAAADI. The CDR3 contains 13 residues. Trimming left V 0 bases short and J 4 bases short, with 3 bases between. CDR3 bases: TGCGCCAGCAGTGAGTCAGTCACCGGGGAGCTGTTTTTT. Amino acids: CASSESVTGELFF.

CDR3 DNA: TGTGCCTGGAGCCCCTCGCTGTACAATGAGCAGTTCTTC. Protein: CAWSPSLYNEQFF. The gene calls are TRBV30 and TRBJ2-1; D unclear. Germline V CDR1 and CDR2: GTSNPN, SVGIG (reference sequence). The CDR3 is 13 residues long. The V end was cut by 3 bases, the J end by 4 bases, with 10 bases between. The full variable domain, with the rest looked up from reference TRBV30 and TRBJ2-1, is SQTIHQWPATLVQPVGSPLSLECTVEGTSNPNLYWYRQAAGRGLQLLFYSVGIGQISSEVPQNLSASRPQDRQFILSSKKLLLSDSGFYLCAWSPSLYNEQFFGPGTRLTVL.

The chain has TRBV6-5 and TRBJ2-7; 8 positions match TRBD2. CDR1 MNHEY and CDR2 SVGAGI come from the germline V gene. Trimming cost V 3 bases and J 6 bases; bases outside gene matches: 10. The CDR3 sequence is 15 residues long. CDR3 nucleotide sequence: TGTGCCAGCAGTTATGTCGGGGGGGTCCCTCTCGAGCAGTACTTC. Amino acid sequence: CASSYVGGVPLEQYF.

The chain combines TRBV7-2 with TRBJ1-6, with D maybe TRBD1 (5 bases). CDR3 length equals 18 residues. Trimming pared 1 base from V and 8 bases from J, leaving 21 bases between. Per the germline V gene, CDR1 is SGHTA and CDR2 is FQGNSA. This chain's CDR3 is CASSLGIEGSLLYSPLHF. DNA for the CDR3: TGTGCCAGCAGCTTAGGAATTGAGGGGTCCCTGCTGTATTCACCCCTCCACTTT.

In nucleotides, the CDR3 is TGTGCCAGCAGCCTCGGGGTCGTCCCCGGCGAGACCCAGTACTTC. This sequence encodes CASSLGVVPGETQYF. The V call is TRBV5-5, the J call TRBJ2-5, with D perhaps TRBD2 (5 bases). This CDR3 spans 15 amino acids. Germline V CDR1 and CDR2: SGHKS, YYEKEE (reference sequence). V lost 4 bases to trimming and J lost 5 bases, with 18 bases between them.

The V and J genes are TRBV6-1 and TRBJ1-1; 7 bases are a match to TRBD1. The J segment lost 1 base and the V segment lost 5 bases, leaving 4 bases of the junction unmatched. The CDR3 length is 14 residues. Germline V gene lookup returns CDR1 MNHNS and CDR2 SASEGT. In DNA form, the CDR3 reads TGTGCCAGCAGTCGGACAGGAACGAACACTGAAGCTTTCTTT. Its translation: CASSRTGTNTEAFF.

This clone showed up just a few times. V and J are TRBV19 and TRBJ1-6; TRBD1 aligns across 9 bases. Trimming removed 4 bases from V and 9 bases from J; junction bases left unmatched: 1. The germline gives CDR1 LNHDA, CDR2 SQIVND (reference sequence). The CDR3 length is 13 residues. The chain's CDR3 is CASSNRGRSPLHF. The CDR3 DNA is TGTGCCAGTAGTAACAGGGGGCGTTCACCCCTCCACTTT. The full variable domain, with the rest looked up from reference TRBV19 and TRBJ1-6, is DGGITQSPKYLFRKEGQNVTLSCEQNLNHDAMYWYRQDPGQGLRLIYYSQIVNDFQKGDIAEGYSVSREKKESFPLTVTSAQKNPTAFYLCASSNRGRSPLHFGNGTRLTVT.

The gene calls are TRBV7-2 and TRBJ2-1, with 10 bases lining up with TRBD2. Trimming took 6 bases from V and 3 from J; bases not matched to a gene: 5. The CDR3 is 15 residues long. CDR1 and CDR2 (germline): SGHTA, FQGNSA. DNA of the CDR3: TGTGCCAGCAGTTTACTAGCGGGATACTACAATGAGCAGTTCTTC. Protein product: CASSLLAGYYNEQFF.

The chain combines TRBV28 with TRBJ2-1; 7 nucleotides agree with TRBD1. In germline, CDR1 is MDHEN, CDR2 SYDVKM. Germline trimming cut 6 bases from V and 0 bases from J; bases unmatched to any gene: 5. The CDR3 sequence is 15 residues long. CDR3 sequence reads: CASRLDRSSYNEQFF. CDR3 DNA: TGTGCCAGCAGGCTGGACAGGAGCTCCTACAATGAGCAGTTCTTC.

The rearrangement links TRBV6-5 to TRBJ2-1, with 7 bases fitting TRBD2. The CDR3 loop spans 14 amino acids. Germline V gives CDR1 MNHEY, CDR2 SVGAGI. Trimming took 6 bases from V and 3 from J; bases not matched to a gene: 5. CDR3 DNA: TGTGCCAGCAGGAAGCGGGGACTCTACAATGAGCAGTTCTTC. It codes for CASRKRGLYNEQFF.

This clone was recorded once. The V and J genes are TRBV2 and TRBJ2-2; no clear D gene. There are 13 residues in the CDR3. Germline V gene sequence: CDR1 SNHLY, CDR2 FYNNEI. V was shortened by 10 bases and J by 5 bases, with 14 bases between the two germline ends. CDR3 loop: CATRPSETGELFF. The CDR3 DNA sequence: TGTGCCACCCGCCCCTCCGAGACCGGGGAGCTGTTTTTT.

In its sample, this clone was seen once. The chain employs TRBV10-3 and TRBJ2-1; TRBD2 matches at 7 bases. The V and J ends lost 10 bases and 5 bases, in that order; junction bases with no gene match: 5. There are 12 residues in the CDR3. The germline gives CDR1 ENHRY, CDR2 SYGVKD. CDR3 region: CATLGRDNEQFF. CDR3 bases: TGTGCCACCCTTGGGAGGGACAATGAGCAGTTCTTC.

The V gene is TRBV11-2, the J gene TRBJ2-2; 7 bases agree with TRBD1. The CDR3 runs 17 residues. Germline V lookup: CDR1 SGHAT, CDR2 FQNNGV. The V gene end was trimmed by 5 bases and the J gene end by 7 bases; junction bases not matched to a gene: 16. The DNA of the CDR3 is TGTGCCAGCAGCGTTCTCTCCGGGACAGCAATCAGCGGGGAGCTGTTTTTT. It encodes CASSVLSGTAISGELFF.

The chain combines TRBV7-8 with TRBJ2-3; D call uncertain. This CDR3 contains 12 residues. Germline V gene sequence: CDR1 SGHVS, CDR2 FQNEAQ. V was cut by 5 bases and J by 4 bases, with 7 bases left in between. The CDR3 region is CASSPSPDTQYF. The DNA of the CDR3 is TGTGCCAGCAGCCCATCTCCAGATACGCAGTATTTT.

The chain uses TRBV5-5 and TRBJ1-2; 7 nucleotides line up with TRBD1. V lost 4 bases, J lost 2 bases, and 8 bases stayed unmatched. The CDR3 extends over 15 amino acids. CDR1 SGHKS and CDR2 YYEKEE come from the germline V gene (reference sequence). CDR3 bases: TGTGCCAGCAGCCGGACCCTACAGGGGAACTATGGCTACACCTTC. Amino acids: CASSRTLQGNYGYTF.

The chain joins TRBV15 to TRBJ2-1; no clear D. This CDR3 has 14 residues. V shed 0 bases and J shed 9 bases, with 12 bases lying between them. Looked up from germline, CDR1 is LNHNV and CDR2 is YYDKDF (reference sequence). CDR3 DNA sequence: TGTGCCACCAGCAGAGACCGCCAGTCTGCTGAGCAGTTCTTC. The encoded protein is CATSRDRQSAEQFF.

The chain links TRBV19 to TRBJ1-5, with D possibly matching TRBD1 (5 bases). In germline, CDR1 is LNHDA, CDR2 SQIVND (reference sequence). The CDR3 runs 19 residues. V lost 4 bases, J lost 0 bases, and 22 bases lay in between. CDR3 bases: TGTGCCAGTAGTAGAAGACAGCTTACTGACTTTTATAGCAATCAGCCCCAGCATTTT. Residues: CASSRRQLTDFYSNQPQHF. Complete variable domain (other parts from reference TRBV19 and TRBJ1-5): DGGITQSPKYLFRKEGQNVTLSCEQNLNHDAMYWYRQDPGQGLRLIYYSQIVNDFQKGDIAEGYSVSREKKESFPLTVTSAQKNPTAFYLCASSRRQLTDFYSNQPQHFGDGTRLSIL.

The J gene is TRBJ2-2, the V gene TRBV30; 7 bases are a match to TRBD1. The junction had 6 bases not matched to a gene; V was cut back by 5 bases and J by 3 bases. Germline loops: CDR1 GTSNPN, CDR2 SVGIG (reference sequence). This CDR3 region has 14 residues. The CDR3 bases are TGTGCCTGGGTTCGGGACAGTCACACCGGGGAGCTGTTTTTT. Translating it yields CAWVRDSHTGELFF.

This rearrangement joins TRBV28 to TRBJ1-1, with 8 nucleotides matching TRBD1. The J segment lost 6 bases and the V segment lost 6 bases, leaving 6 bases of the junction unmatched. In germline, CDR1 is MDHEN, CDR2 SYDVKM. This CDR3 is 13 amino acids long. The CDR3 spells CASSGQGVSEAFF. The CDR3 region has the DNA TGTGCCAGCAGCGGACAGGGAGTTTCTGAAGCTTTCTTT.

This clone is a singleton in its sample. This chain connects TRBV14 to TRBJ2-5, with D possibly being TRBD2 (6 bases). This CDR3 contains 15 residues. Germline lookup yields CDR1 SGHDN and CDR2 FVKESK. V shed 2 bases and J shed 1 base, with 11 bases lying between them. The CDR3 coding sequence is TGTGCCAGCAGCCAATTCGGGGGATTCCAAGAGACCCAGTACTTC. Amino acids: CASSQFGGFQETQYF.

The CDR3 is CASRILGTGQNTEAFF. In DNA form, the CDR3 reads TGTGCCAGCAGAATACTCGGGACAGGACAAAACACTGAAGCTTTCTTT. This chain uses TRBV7-9 with TRBJ1-1; TRBD1 matches at 8 bases. The CDR3 extends over 16 amino acids. V lost 6 bases to trimming and J lost 2 bases; unmatched junction nucleotides: 11. In germline, CDR1 is SEHNR, CDR2 FQNEAQ (reference sequence).

This chain uses TRBV19 with TRBJ1-6; TRBD1 aligns across 8 bases. Trimming at V came to 6 bases and at J to 5 bases, leaving 6 bases not matched to a gene. The CDR3 runs 15 residues. CDR1 and CDR2 (germline): LNHDA, SQIVND (reference sequence). CDR3 sequence (DNA): TGTGCCAGTAGAGGAATGACAGGGGATAATTCACCCCTCCACTTT. It specifies CASRGMTGDNSPLHF.

This chain uses TRBV19 with TRBJ2-7, with D possibly being TRBD1 or TRBD2 (5 bases each). V was cut by 5 bases and J by 4 bases, with 15 bases left in between. Germline values: CDR1 LNHDA, CDR2 SQIVND (reference sequence). This CDR3 is 14 amino acids long. CDR3 DNA: TGTGCCAGTAGTTTGGGACGGAGTCTTTACGAGCAGTACTTC. It translates to CASSLGRSLYEQYF.

This clone was counted once. The chain recombines TRBV5-1 with TRBJ1-3; tentatively, D is TRBD1 (5 bases). Germline CDR1 reads SGHRS; CDR2 reads YFSETQ. This CDR3 comprises 16 residues. The ends were cut back, 0 bases at V and 0 bases at J, with 10 bases in the middle. The CDR3 sequence: CASSLEPGGSGNTIYF. The CDR3 coding sequence is TGCGCCAGCAGCTTGGAACCCGGGGGCTCTGGAAACACCATATATTTT. The complete variable domain, with remaining parts taken from reference TRBV5-1 and TRBJ1-3, reads KAGVTQTPRYLIKTRGQQVTLSCSPISGHRSVSWYQQTPGQGLQFLFEYFSETQRNKGNFPGRFSGRQFSNSRSEMNVSTLELGDSALYLCASSLEPGGSGNTIYFGEGSWLTVV.

This chain uses TRBV19 with TRBJ2-1; 9 bases line up with TRBD1. V lost 8 bases and J lost 9; bases outside the gene matches: 8. Germline V gene data show CDR1 as LNHDA and CDR2 as SQIVND (reference sequence). The CDR3 sequence is 13 residues long. The CDR3 sequence: CASSDRGVVEQFF. The CDR3 bases are TGTGCCAGTTCCGACAGGGGGGTAGTTGAGCAGTTCTTC.

V usage is TRBV11-2 and J usage is TRBJ2-1, with 10 bases identical to TRBD2. The junction had 18 bases not matched to a gene; V was cut back by 8 bases and J by 5 bases. This CDR3 has 18 amino acids. Germline V gene lookup returns CDR1 SGHAT and CDR2 FQNNGV. CDR3 region: CASHNPGFSGRSNNEQFF. In nucleotides, the CDR3 is TGTGCCAGCCACAATCCGGGGTTTAGCGGGAGGTCCAACAATGAGCAGTTCTTC.

The chain uses TRBV28 and TRBJ1-2; weak D call: TRBD1 (5 bases). Germline V gives CDR1 MDHEN, CDR2 SYDVKM. V was trimmed by 8 bases and J by 8 bases, leaving 21 bases between them. CDR3 length: 14 residues. In nucleotides, the CDR3 is TGTGCCAGCGCCAATGGGGGGGACCTGTTCGGCTACACCTTC. Protein sequence: CASANGGDLFGYTF.